This TCR beta chain is from a study of response to subunit inactivated influenza vaccine. The CDR3 extends over 14 amino acids. V was cut by 6 bases and J by 3 bases, with 12 bases left in between. Germline CDR1 and CDR2: SGHRS and YFSETQ. This clonotype showed up just a few times. Its target is not known. Study-level results: T cells newly recruited by each seasonal influenza vaccination are few, the authors suggested.

TCRdb used MiXCR to reprocess the RT-PCR reads, holding one entry per CDR3 protein. The table has about 500,000 distinct CDR3 sequences, approximately 17% seen once. The V and J genes are TRBV5-1 and TRBJ2-2, with a tentative D call TRBD1 (5 bases). Sequences were derived from CD4+ T cells sorted from PBMCs, sampled 23 months after vaccination. The receptor comes from a man aged 45-69 years who received an inactivated influenza vaccine. The CDR3 bases are TGCGCCAGCAAAGTACAGGCAGACACCGGGGAGCTGTTTTTT. Translating it yields CASKVQADTGELFF.